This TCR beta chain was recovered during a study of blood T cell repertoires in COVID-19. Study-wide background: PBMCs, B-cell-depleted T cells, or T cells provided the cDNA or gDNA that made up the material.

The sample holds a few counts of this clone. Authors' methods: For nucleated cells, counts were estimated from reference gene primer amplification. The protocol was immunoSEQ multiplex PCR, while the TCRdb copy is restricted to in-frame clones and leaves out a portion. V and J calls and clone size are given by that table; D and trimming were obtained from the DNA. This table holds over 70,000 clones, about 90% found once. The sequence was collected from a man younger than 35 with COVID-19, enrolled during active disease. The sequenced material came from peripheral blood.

CDR3 region: CASRLPSDRSYEQYF. The CDR3 bases are TGCGCCAGCAGACTCCCCTCCGACAGATCCTACGAGCAGTACTTC. V is TRBV10-1 and J is TRBJ2-7; possible D gene TRBD1, 5 bases. V gave up 6 bases and J gave up 1 base, with 16 bases separating them. The CDR3 is 15 residues long. The V gene's germline CDR1 is WNHNN and CDR2 SYGVQD (reference sequence).